This T cell receptor beta chain was observed in a study of CD8 T cells in Susac syndrome. Per the germline V gene, CDR1 is DFQATT and CDR2 is SNEGSKA (reference sequence). The CDR3 contains 13 residues. V lost 5 bases and J 2 bases, leaving 13 bases between the germline ends. It was with random hexamers that roughly 0.45 to 1 ug RNA was reverse transcribed. TCRdb called the immunoSEQ multiplex PCR reads again in MiXCR, with one record for every CDR3 protein. This sample yields tens of thousands of distinct CDR3 sequences, of which more than 85% are seen a single time; approximately 0.46% belongs to the top ten.

The rearrangement joins TRBV20-1 to TRBJ2-7; D is undetermined. The clonotype originates from a human donor with multiple sclerosis. Sequencing input: CD8+ T cells from PBMCs. The CDR3 loop is CSAPLSGAYEQYF. CDR3 sequence (DNA): TGCAGTGCTCCCCTCTCTGGGGCCTACGAGCAGTACTTC.